The next 17 T cell receptor beta chains were all read from a single sample in a study of blood T cell repertoires in COVID-19 (TCRdb year 2020). Preparation of the library involved the immunoSEQ multiplex PCR assay. The table was pulled from immuneACCESS by TCRdb, which kept in-frame rearrangements only. Such tables lose some clones; where checked, under half of the loss comes from unresolved V genes, and the rest has no known cause. Recorded for this sample are about 190,000 clones; 88% of them occurred a single time. Under 2.5% of the sample comes from the top ten. Specimen: peripheral blood. The receptors stem from a man between 65 and 80 years old with active or convalescent COVID-19.

The genes are TRBV6-5 and TRBJ1-1; D uncertain. The germline gives CDR1 MNHEY, CDR2 SVGAGI. The CDR3 sequence is 12 residues long. V dropped 6 bases and J dropped 4 bases, with 9 bases sitting between them. The CDR3 nucleotides read TGTGCCAGCAGGGCGGGAAGCACTGAAGCTTTCTTT. Residues: CASRAGSTEAFF.

The V and J genes are TRBV5-4 and TRBJ2-3; a weak D match, TRBD2 (6 bases). The germline gives CDR1 SGHNT, CDR2 YYREEE (reference sequence). V lost 3 bases, J lost 2 bases, and 19 bases lay in between. This CDR3 comprises 17 residues. The chain's CDR3 is CASSSTVAAGFTDTQYF. The DNA of the CDR3 is TGTGCCAGCAGCTCCACCGTAGCGGCAGGGTTCACAGATACGCAGTATTTT.

This clone was seen a few times. CDR3 region: CASSQAQGESYEQYF. The CDR3 DNA is TGCGCCAGCAGCCAAGCGCAGGGGGAGTCCTACGAGCAGTACTTC. The rearrangement uses TRBV4-3 and TRBJ2-7; 7 bases map to TRBD1. The CDR3 has 15 amino acids. The germline V gene encodes CDR1 LGHNA and CDR2 YSLEER. V lost 1 base to trimming and J lost 1 base; unmatched junction nucleotides: 4.

The V and J genes are TRBV4-2 and TRBJ2-7, with 9 bases that match TRBD1. Germline V gene data show CDR1 as LGHNA and CDR2 as YNFKEQ. The ends lost 0 bases at V and 5 bases at J; junction bases unmatched: 8. This CDR3 contains 16 residues. Written as DNA, the CDR3 is TGTGCCAGCAGCCAAGACCTGGGACAGGGCAGCCACGAGCAGTACTTC. Translating it yields CASSQDLGQGSHEQYF.

The rearrangement uses TRBV19 and TRBJ2-5; 8 nucleotides match TRBD2. The CDR3 spans 13 residues. The trim removed 5 bases at V and 14 bases at J, leaving 13 bases unmatched. CDR1 LNHDA and CDR2 SQIVND come from the germline V gene (reference sequence). The CDR3 protein is CASSEGVGTRNYF. CDR3 DNA: TGTGCCAGTAGTGAAGGGGTCGGGACTAGGAATTACTTC.

Concerning this clone itself: This specimen includes other DNA sequences encoding the same CDR3. The rearrangement links TRBV3-1 (or the pseudogene TRBV3-2) to TRBJ2-5, with D possibly being TRBD2 (6 bases). The V gene lost 3 bases and the J gene lost 5 bases, with 10 bases spanning the gap. There are 13 residues in the CDR3. Looked up from germline, CDR1 is LGHDT and CDR2 is YNNKEL (reference sequence). As DNA, the CDR3 is TGTGCCAGCAGCCAGCCTCTAGCGGAGACCCAGTACTTC. It codes for CASSQPLAETQYF.

This chain links TRBV7-2 with TRBJ2-7; 8 bases are a match to TRBD2. V shed 2 bases and J 6 bases; nucleotides not matched to a gene: 6. CDR1 SGHTA and CDR2 FQGNSA come from the germline V gene. The CDR3 extends over 14 amino acids. The chain's CDR3 is CASSLPGGAGEQYF. The CDR3 nucleotides read TGTGCCAGCAGCTTACCGGGGGGGGCTGGCGAGCAGTACTTC.

The chain links TRBV12-3 or TRBV12-4 to TRBJ1-5, with D perhaps TRBD1 (5 bases). The CDR3 is 13 residues long. Trimming removed 6 bases at V and 1 base at J, with 7 bases between. CDR3 residues: CASSRQSNQPQHF. The CDR3 nucleotides read TGTGCCAGCAGCCGACAGAGCAATCAGCCCCAGCATTTT.

The rearrangement links TRBV14 to TRBJ2-3; TRBD2 matches at 9 bases. This CDR3 is 15 amino acids long. Germline CDR1 reads SGHDN; CDR2 reads FVKESK. V shed 2 bases and J 0 bases; nucleotides not matched to a gene: 0. For the CDR3, the DNA is TGTGCCAGCAGCCAACTAGCGGGGAGCACAGATACGCAGTATTTT. Encoded protein: CASSQLAGSTDTQYF.

As for this clone: This sample includes further DNA sequences coding for the same CDR3. This rearrangement joins TRBV3-1 (or the pseudogene TRBV3-2) to TRBJ1-3; possibly TRBD1 for D (5 bases). CDR1 is LGHDT and CDR2 is YNNKEL in the germline V gene (reference sequence). Deletions cut 0 bases from V and 0 bases from J, with 9 bases between. The CDR3 contains 16 residues. CDR3 amino acids: CASSQDRGSSGNTIYF. CDR3 nucleotides: TGTGCCAGCAGCCAAGATCGGGGGAGCTCTGGAAACACCATATATTTT.

The chain recombines TRBV4-1 with TRBJ1-4; D call uncertain. The V gene's germline CDR1 is MGHRA and CDR2 YSYEKL. V lost 0 bases and J lost 4, with 12 bases in between. CDR3 length: 16 amino acids. Written as DNA, the CDR3 is TGCGCCAGCAGCCAAGAAATGGCGGGGATTAATGAAAAACTGTTTTTT. Its protein product is CASSQEMAGINEKLFF.

The chain uses TRBV7-6 and TRBJ2-5; 9 nucleotides align to TRBD1. With 5 bases clipped from V and 7 bases from J, the junction kept 11 bases outside the gene matches. Germline V gene lookup returns CDR1 SGHVS and CDR2 FNYEAQ. The CDR3 spans 15 residues. The CDR3 sequence is CASSPRTGALGTQYF. CDR3 in DNA: TGTGCCAGCAGCCCCCGGACAGGGGCACTGGGGACCCAGTACTTC. Full variable domain (outside the CDR3, taken from reference TRBV7-6 and TRBJ2-5): GAGVSQSPRYKVTKRGQDVALRCDPISGHVSLYWYRQALGQGPEFLTYFNYEAQQDKSGLPNDRFSAERPEGSISTLTIQRTEQRDSAMYRCASSPRTGALGTQYFGPGTRLLVL.

The V call is TRBV7-8, the J call TRBJ2-7, with D possibly matching TRBD1 (6 bases). Trimming stripped 1 base from V and 2 bases from J, with 21 bases between. Germline CDR1 is SGHVS and CDR2 is FQNEAQ. The CDR3 runs to 18 residues. CDR3 amino acids: CASSLGVSGGRVTYEQYF. The CDR3 region has the DNA TGTGCCAGCAGCTTAGGAGTATCTGGGGGCAGGGTCACCTACGAGCAGTACTTC.

This sequence joins TRBV7-9 and TRBJ2-5, with D possibly matching TRBD1 (6 bases). Germline V gene data show CDR1 as SEHNR and CDR2 as FQNEAQ (reference sequence). The CDR3 has 15 amino acids. The V end lost 5 bases, the J end lost 1 base, and 14 bases lay between the germline ends. The CDR3 sequence is CASSKTGTPQETQYF. The DNA for the CDR3 is TGTGCCAGCAGCAAGACCGGGACACCCCAAGAGACCCAGTACTTC.

This sequence joins TRBV7-2 and TRBJ2-7; 10 bases fit TRBD2. Germline V CDR1 and CDR2: SGHTA, FQGNSA. V was clipped by 5 bases and J by 2 bases; unmatched bases: 12. The CDR3 contains 17 residues. The CDR3: CASSKGVAGGLPYEQYF. The CDR3 region has the DNA TGTGCCAGCAGCAAAGGGGTAGCGGGGGGCCTTCCCTACGAGCAGTACTTC. Together with reference TRBV7-2 and TRBJ2-7, the CDR3 gives the full variable domain: GAGVSQSPSNKVTEKGKDVELRCDPISGHTALYWYRQSLGQGLEFLIYFQGNSAPDKSGLPSDRFSAERTGGSVSTLTIQRTQQEDSAVYLCASSKGVAGGLPYEQYFGPGTRLTVT.

The chain carries TRBV10-3 and TRBJ2-1; 14 nucleotides match TRBD2. Looked up from germline, CDR1 is ENHRY and CDR2 is SYGVKD. Trimming took 3 bases from V and 5 from J; bases not matched to a gene: 6. The CDR3 sequence is 17 residues long. CDR3 sequence reads: CAISEWTSGGRNNEQFF. Here the CDR3 DNA reads TGTGCCATCAGTGAATGGACTAGCGGGGGGCGCAACAATGAGCAGTTCTTC.

This chain uses TRBV3-1 (or the pseudogene TRBV3-2) with TRBJ2-2; D not certain. Trimming took off 2 bases at V and 2 bases at J, with 6 bases between the two ends. CDR3 length: 14 amino acids. Germline lookup yields CDR1 LGHDT and CDR2 YNNKEL (reference sequence). In DNA form, the CDR3 reads TGTGCCAGCAGCCAAATGGGCAACACCGGGGAGCTGTTTTTT. Residues: CASSQMGNTGELFF.